These T cell receptor beta chains were read from a single sample in a study of cytomegalovirus exposure and HLA in healthy donors. Generated by immunoSEQ multiplex PCR, the TCRdb table keeps only in-frame clones and is missing some. The sample comprises 100,000 to 150,000 clones, 75% to 90% of which are singletons, and approximately 1.1% rests with the top ten. Sample: PBMCs. Every receptor here comes from a young woman in good health and CMV-seronegative. Each CDR3 is given with its conserved first and last residue. Fields, in order: V gene, clone size, J gene, D gene, CDR3 DNA, CDR3 protein. The D gene is left open where the match is weak. The size of a clone is reported for some rows only, either as once, few or many, or as a class for expanded clones.

v_call: TRBV28; clone_size: -; j_call: TRBJ1-1; d_call: TRBD1; cdr3_nt: TGTGCCAGCAGAGGTGAGGGACAGAAGAACACTGAAGCTTTCTTT; cdr3_aa: CASRGEGQKNTEAFF
v_call: TRBV30; clone_size: -; j_call: TRBJ1-5; d_call: -; cdr3_nt: TGTGCCTGGAGTGTATATGGCGGACAGCCCCAGCATTTT; cdr3_aa: CAWSVYGGQPQHF
v_call: TRBV5-6; clone_size: -; j_call: TRBJ1-1; d_call: TRBD1; cdr3_nt: TGTGCCAGCAGCGTTACAGGGGGCACTGAAGCTTTCTTT; cdr3_aa: CASSVTGGTEAFF
v_call: TRBV9; clone_size: -; j_call: TRBJ2-7; d_call: -; cdr3_nt: TGTGCCAGCAGCGAAGGGACACACCCCTCCTACGAGCAGTACTTC; cdr3_aa: CASSEGTHPSYEQYF
v_call: TRBV27; clone_size: -; j_call: TRBJ2-7; d_call: TRBD2; cdr3_nt: TGTGCCAGCAGTTTATTCCGGACTAGCGACCCGGGAGTTTTCTACGAGCAGTACTTC; cdr3_aa: CASSLFRTSDPGVFYEQYF
v_call: TRBV5-1; clone_size: many; j_call: TRBJ2-3; d_call: TRBD1; cdr3_nt: TGCGCCAGCAGCCCGGGGACAGGGCTTGGAGATACGCAGTATTTT; cdr3_aa: CASSPGTGLGDTQYF
v_call: TRBV7-2; clone_size: -; j_call: TRBJ2-1; d_call: TRBD1; cdr3_nt: TGTGCCAGCATCCGGGACAGGGGCTACAATGAGCAGTTCTTC; cdr3_aa: CASIRDRGYNEQFF
v_call: TRBV7-8; clone_size: -; j_call: TRBJ2-7; d_call: TRBD1; cdr3_nt: TGTGCCAGCAGCAAACAGGGGAGTGAGTACGAGCAGTACTTC; cdr3_aa: CASSKQGSEYEQYF
v_call: TRBV2; clone_size: once; j_call: TRBJ2-1; d_call: -; cdr3_nt: TGTGCCAGCAGTAACCAGGGACCGCCGCAGGGGGGGCAGTTCTTC; cdr3_aa: CASSNQGPPQGGQFF
v_call: TRBV29-1; clone_size: once; j_call: TRBJ2-7; d_call: -; cdr3_nt: TGCAGCGTTGATGATGAGGGTAGTGACGAGCAGTACTTC; cdr3_aa: CSVDDEGSDEQYF
v_call: TRBV5-8; clone_size: -; j_call: TRBJ2-7; d_call: -; cdr3_nt: TGTGCCAGCAGCCTGGGCCCAGACTACGAGCAGTACTTC; cdr3_aa: CASSLGPDYEQYF
v_call: TRBV5-1; clone_size: -; j_call: TRBJ2-5; d_call: TRBD1; cdr3_nt: TGCGCCAGCAGCTTCGTATCCGGGACAGGGGGCCTATTATTGGAGACCCAGTACTTC; cdr3_aa: CASSFVSGTGGLLLETQYF
v_call: TRBV20-1; clone_size: -; j_call: TRBJ2-3; d_call: TRBD2; cdr3_nt: TGCAGTGCTCGACCCCGACTAGCTCGGTATTTT; cdr3_aa: CSARPRLARYF
v_call: TRBV2; clone_size: once; j_call: TRBJ2-1; d_call: TRBD2; cdr3_nt: TGTGCCAGCAGAACTTATAGCGGGAAAAGGGCCAATGAGCAGTTCTTC; cdr3_aa: CASRTYSGKRANEQFF
v_call: TRBV10-2; clone_size: -; j_call: TRBJ2-5; d_call: -; cdr3_nt: TGCGCCAGCAGTGCAATGGGGGCCCGGGAGACCCAGTACTTC; cdr3_aa: CASSAMGARETQYF
v_call: TRBV6-6; clone_size: -; j_call: TRBJ1-4; d_call: -; cdr3_nt: TGTGCCAGCAGTTTGGACAGCGCAACTAATGAAAAACTGTTTTTT; cdr3_aa: CASSLDSATNEKLFF
v_call: TRBV15; clone_size: -; j_call: TRBJ1-5; d_call: -; cdr3_nt: TGTGCCACCAGCAGGGAAACAGGTTTCAATCAGCCCCAGCATTTT; cdr3_aa: CATSRETGFNQPQHF
v_call: TRBV6-5; clone_size: -; j_call: TRBJ1-1; d_call: TRBD1; cdr3_nt: TGTGCCAGCAGATATACAGGGGGGTTGGACACTGAAGCTTTCTTT; cdr3_aa: CASRYTGGLDTEAFF
v_call: TRBV27; clone_size: -; j_call: TRBJ1-4; d_call: -; cdr3_nt: TGTGCCAGCAGTTTGGGTTACAGGGCGCGTAATGAAAAACTGTTTTTT; cdr3_aa: CASSLGYRARNEKLFF
v_call: TRBV5-1; clone_size: -; j_call: TRBJ2-2; d_call: TRBD1; cdr3_nt: TGCGCCAGCAGCTTGGATACAGGGGGCACCGGGGAGCTGTTTTTT; cdr3_aa: CASSLDTGGTGELFF
v_call: TRBV11-2; clone_size: -; j_call: TRBJ1-1; d_call: TRBD1; cdr3_nt: TGTGCCAGCAGGGCAATCAGGGGGAGAACTGAAGCTTTCTTT; cdr3_aa: CASRAIRGRTEAFF
v_call: TRBV6-1; clone_size: -; j_call: TRBJ2-3; d_call: -; cdr3_nt: TGTGCCACGCAGGGCCGATATAGCACAGATACGCAGTATTTT; cdr3_aa: CATQGRYSTDTQYF
v_call: TRBV29-1; clone_size: -; j_call: TRBJ2-7; d_call: TRBD2; cdr3_nt: TGCAGCGTTGATGGTGGACAGGGGACTAGCGGGAGGTCCTACGAGCAGTACTTC; cdr3_aa: CSVDGGQGTSGRSYEQYF
v_call: TRBV4-1; clone_size: few; j_call: TRBJ2-1; d_call: TRBD2; cdr3_nt: TGCGCCAGCAGCCCGGGACTACTCGGGAATGAGCAGTTCTTC; cdr3_aa: CASSPGLLGNEQFF
v_call: TRBV10-3; clone_size: -; j_call: TRBJ2-7; d_call: TRBD2; cdr3_nt: TGTGCCATCAGTGCTGGGTGGCGGGAGGAGAACGAGCAGTACTTC; cdr3_aa: CAISAGWREENEQYF
v_call: TRBV2; clone_size: -; j_call: TRBJ1-1; d_call: -; cdr3_nt: TGTGCCAGCAGTGAGGGCAGGGGCACTGAAGCTTTCTTT; cdr3_aa: CASSEGRGTEAFF
v_call: TRBV7-9; clone_size: -; j_call: TRBJ2-1; d_call: TRBD1; cdr3_nt: TGTGCCAGCAGCTTAGCTGGGACAGGGCCGAATGAGCAGTTCTTC; cdr3_aa: CASSLAGTGPNEQFF
v_call: TRBV4-3; clone_size: -; j_call: TRBJ2-7; d_call: TRBD1; cdr3_nt: TGCGCCAGCAGCCAAGAGCACCTAGGGACAGGGGTCGAGCAGTACTTC; cdr3_aa: CASSQEHLGTGVEQYF
v_call: TRBV7-9; clone_size: -; j_call: TRBJ2-1; d_call: TRBD2; cdr3_nt: TGTGCCAGCAGCTTAGCGGGGCGGGGAGGGCTCAATGAGCAGTTCTTC; cdr3_aa: CASSLAGRGGLNEQFF
v_call: TRBV14; clone_size: -; j_call: TRBJ2-5; d_call: -; cdr3_nt: TGTGCCAGCAGCGCAAGAGGGACCCAGTACTTC; cdr3_aa: CASSARGTQYF
v_call: TRBV6-6; clone_size: once; j_call: TRBJ2-7; d_call: TRBD1; cdr3_nt: TGTGCCAGCAGTTTCTCTCCGGGACAGGGTCGCGAGCAGTACTTC; cdr3_aa: CASSFSPGQGREQYF
v_call: TRBV23-1; clone_size: -; j_call: TRBJ1-2; d_call: -; cdr3_nt: TGCGCCCTGGGCGAGTCTGGCTACACCTTC; cdr3_aa: CALGESGYTF
v_call: TRBV5-6; clone_size: -; j_call: TRBJ2-7; d_call: -; cdr3_nt: TGTGCCAGCAGCTACGTACAGGGCTACGAGCAGTACTTC; cdr3_aa: CASSYVQGYEQYF
v_call: TRBV25-1; clone_size: -; j_call: TRBJ1-2; d_call: TRBD1; cdr3_nt: TGTGCCAGCAGTAACCAGGGGGCTGTCTTTGGCTACACCTTC; cdr3_aa: CASSNQGAVFGYTF
v_call: TRBV6-5; clone_size: -; j_call: TRBJ1-1; d_call: -; cdr3_nt: TGTGCCAGCAGGCGTACAGAGAACACTGAAGCTTTCTTT; cdr3_aa: CASRRTENTEAFF
v_call: TRBV7-7; clone_size: -; j_call: TRBJ2-3; d_call: -; cdr3_nt: TGTGCCAGCAGCGGGACTAGCACAGATACGCAGTATTTT; cdr3_aa: CASSGTSTDTQYF
v_call: TRBV5-1; clone_size: -; j_call: TRBJ2-5; d_call: -; cdr3_nt: TGCGCCAGCAATTATGGTATCGGGGGAATAGTTCAAGAGACCCAGTACTTC; cdr3_aa: CASNYGIGGIVQETQYF
v_call: TRBV13; clone_size: -; j_call: TRBJ2-3; d_call: -; cdr3_nt: TGTGCCAGCAGCCAGAGGGGGGGAAGCACAGATACGCAGTATTTT; cdr3_aa: CASSQRGGSTDTQYF
v_call: TRBV18; clone_size: -; j_call: TRBJ1-5; d_call: TRBD1; cdr3_nt: TGTGCCAGCTCACCCGGGACAGGGTTCCATCAGCCCCAGCATTTT; cdr3_aa: CASSPGTGFHQPQHF
v_call: TRBV19; clone_size: -; j_call: TRBJ1-1; d_call: -; cdr3_nt: TGTGCCAGTATAAAGGGAGGGAGCACTGAAGCTTTCTTT; cdr3_aa: CASIKGGSTEAFF
v_call: TRBV5-1; clone_size: -; j_call: TRBJ1-1; d_call: TRBD1; cdr3_nt: TGCGCCAGCAGCGACACAGGGGAGAACACTGAAGCTTTCTTT; cdr3_aa: CASSDTGENTEAFF
v_call: TRBV10-1; clone_size: -; j_call: TRBJ2-1; d_call: TRBD2; cdr3_nt: TGCGCCAGCAGTGCCTCCCTAGCGGGAGGTCCCAATGAGCAGTTCTTC; cdr3_aa: CASSASLAGGPNEQFF
v_call: TRBV5-1; clone_size: -; j_call: TRBJ2-5; d_call: TRBD2; cdr3_nt: TGCGCCAGCATACAGACGGGAGGCCCAGAGACCCAGTACTTC; cdr3_aa: CASIQTGGPETQYF